Each of the 29 T cell receptor beta chains below was sequenced from the same sample in a study of blood T cell repertoires in COVID-19. Clones were read by immunoSEQ multiplex PCR, and TCRdb kept only the in-frame ones, dropping some. The repertoire holds 170,000 or so clones, with around 85% as singletons. Sequencing used peripheral blood. These receptors originate from a man between 45 and 60 years old with active or convalescent COVID-19.

This chain joins TRBV7-3 and TRBJ2-4, with 10 bases identical to TRBD2. Germline V gene sequence: CDR1 SGHTA, CDR2 FQGTGA. This CDR3 region has 14 residues. After removal of 4 bases from V and 6 bases from J, the junction contained 3 bases not matched to a gene. CDR3 nucleotides: TGTGCCAGCAGCTCCGGGACTAGCGCAAACATTCAGTACTTC. This translates into CASSSGTSANIQYF.

In this sample, this clone turned up once. The V and J genes are TRBV7-4 and TRBJ2-7; TRBD1 aligns across 8 bases. Germline V gives CDR1 SGHVT, CDR2 SQSDAQ. This CDR3 is built from 15 residues. With V trimmed by 4 bases and J by 3 bases, 8 bases remained unmatched. CDR3 amino acids: CASSSQQGGLYEQYF. The CDR3 DNA is TGTGCCAGCAGCTCGCAACAGGGGGGACTCTACGAGCAGTACTTC.

Remarks on this clone: Distinct nucleotide sequences in the sample also encode this CDR3. The chain combines TRBV9 with TRBJ1-3; perhaps TRBD1 as D (6 bases). The CDR3 consists of 14 residues. Germline values: CDR1 SGDLS, CDR2 YYNGEE. The germline V and J ends were trimmed by 0 bases and 3 bases, with 7 bases remaining between them. DNA of the CDR3: TGTGCCAGCAGCGTAGAGGGGGTTGGAAACACCATATATTTT. It encodes CASSVEGVGNTIYF.

The gene calls are TRBV7-9 and TRBJ1-2; no clear D gene. V shed 1 base and J shed 6 bases, with 3 bases lying between them. Germline values: CDR1 SEHNR, CDR2 FQNEAQ (reference sequence). CDR3 length: 11 amino acids. DNA for the CDR3: TGTGCCAGCAGCTTAGGCGATGGCTACACCTTC. Translated: CASSLGDGYTF.

The chain carries TRBV9 and TRBJ1-5, with TRBD1 as a possible D gene (5 bases). The germline CDR1 and CDR2 sequences are SGDLS and YYNGEE. This CDR3 contains 14 residues. Trimming pared 3 bases from V and 3 bases from J, leaving 10 bases between. CDR3 loop: CASSGGEPNQPQHF. In DNA form, the CDR3 reads TGTGCCAGCAGCGGGGGGGAGCCCAATCAGCCCCAGCATTTT.

The rearrangement links TRBV6-1 to TRBJ2-1, with TRBD2 matching 12 bases. V shed 6 bases, J shed 14 bases, and the junction held 5 bases outside the gene matches. This CDR3 region has 12 residues. Per the germline V gene, CDR1 is MNHNS and CDR2 is SASEGT. The CDR3 DNA sequence: TGTGCCAGCAGAGGCCTAGCGGGGGGGGAGTTCTTC. Translating it yields CASRGLAGGEFF.

J is TRBJ2-3 and V is TRBV7-6; D gene ambiguous. V was shortened by 1 base and J by 2 bases, with 7 bases between the two germline ends. The germline CDR1 and CDR2 sequences are SGHVS and FNYEAQ. The CDR3 has 14 residues. In DNA, the CDR3 is TGTGCCAGCAGCTTAGAGCCTCCCACAGATACGCAGTATTTT. Translating gives CASSLEPPTDTQYF.

The V gene is TRBV7-9, the J gene TRBJ1-3; D remains ambiguous. The V and J ends lost 3 bases and 1 base respectively, with 13 bases between them. CDR3 size: 16 residues. Per the germline V gene, CDR1 is SEHNR and CDR2 is FQNEAQ (reference sequence). For the CDR3, the DNA is TGTGCCAGCAGCTTGGTAGGGTCGGGGTCTGGAAACACCATATATTTT. Protein product: CASSLVGSGSGNTIYF. Supplemented by reference TRBV7-9 and TRBJ1-3, the full variable domain reads DTGVSQNPRHKITKRGQNVTFRCDPISEHNRLYWYRQTLGQGPEFLTYFQNEAQLEKSRLLSDRFSAERPKGSFSTLEIQRTEQGDSAMYLCASSLVGSGSGNTIYFGEGSWLTVV.

In its sample, this clone was seen once. V gene TRBV7-2 combines with J gene TRBJ1-6; 8 bases line up with TRBD1. The CDR3 is 14 amino acids. Germline V gene data show CDR1 as SGHTA and CDR2 as FQGNSA. J lost 8 bases, V lost 5 bases, and 5 bases had no gene match. The CDR3 region is CASSPGQDYSPLHF. CDR3 nucleotide sequence: TGTGCCAGCAGCCCGGGACAGGACTATTCACCCCTCCACTTT.

The J gene is TRBJ2-1, the V gene TRBV18; TRBD2 matches 7 bases. V lost 3 bases and J lost 10; bases outside the gene matches: 12. CDR3 length: 15 amino acids. Germline V gene sequence: CDR1 KGHSH, CDR2 LQKENI. CDR3 sequence reads: CASSPPAAGVGEQFF. CDR3 DNA: TGTGCCAGCTCACCCCCCGCTGCGGGAGTTGGCGAGCAGTTCTTC.

The chain recombines TRBV19 with TRBJ1-6; weak D call: TRBD1 (5 bases). Germline-derived CDR1 and CDR2 are LNHDA and SQIVND (reference sequence). The V and J ends lost 5 bases and 5 bases respectively, with 7 bases between them. The length of the CDR3 is 13 residues. The CDR3 is CASSSTDNSPLHF. The CDR3 DNA reads as TGTGCCAGTAGTTCGACAGATAATTCACCCCTCCACTTT.

V is TRBV28 and J is TRBJ2-7; 7 bases fit TRBD2. Per the germline V gene, CDR1 is MDHEN and CDR2 is SYDVKM. Trimming at V came to 2 bases and at J to 2 bases, leaving 6 bases not matched to a gene. The CDR3 covers 15 residues. The CDR3 nucleotides read TGTGCCAGCAGTTTAAAATCTGGACTAGCCTACGAGCAGTACTTC. It translates to CASSLKSGLAYEQYF.

The chain uses TRBV12-5 and TRBJ1-3; a weak D match, TRBD1 (6 bases). The germline V and J ends were trimmed by 0 bases and 0 bases, with 24 bases remaining between them. This CDR3 contains 21 residues. Germline values: CDR1 LGHNT, CDR2 FRNRAP. The DNA for the CDR3 is TGTGCTAGTGGTTTGGTACGATGGGGTTACAGGGATCCGTTCTCTGGAAACACCATATATTTT. Its translation is CASGLVRWGYRDPFSGNTIYF.

The chain employs TRBV4-2 and TRBJ2-7; 8 nucleotides line up with TRBD2. CDR1 is LGHNA and CDR2 is YNFKEQ in the germline V gene. V dropped 0 bases and J dropped 3; count of bases not matched to a gene: 10. This CDR3 has 17 residues. Here the CDR3 reads CASSQDSLSGSFYEQYF. The CDR3 DNA follows: TGTGCCAGCAGCCAAGATAGTTTGAGCGGGAGCTTCTACGAGCAGTACTTC.

The chain is built from TRBV5-6 and TRBJ2-2, with a possible D match to TRBD2 (6 bases). The V gene's germline CDR1 is SGHDT and CDR2 YYEEEE. The CDR3 is 15 amino acids. Trimming left V 3 bases short and J 6 bases short, with 15 bases between. The CDR3 DNA reads TGTGCCAGCAGCTCCGGACCGGGGAGGTCCGGGGAGCTGTTTTTT. This encodes CASSSGPGRSGELFF.

J is TRBJ1-1 and V is TRBV27; D is undetermined. The V end was cut by 7 bases, the J end by 3 bases, with 15 bases between. CDR1 and CDR2 (germline): MNHEY, SMNVEV (reference sequence). CDR3 size: 14 residues. The CDR3 sequence: CASIERIGYTEAFF. CDR3 sequence (DNA): TGTGCCAGCATCGAAAGGATCGGGTACACTGAAGCTTTCTTT.

The chain links TRBV29-1 to TRBJ2-1; 11 nucleotides match TRBD2. This CDR3 comprises 14 residues. Germline lookup yields CDR1 SQVTM and CDR2 ANQGSEA. Trimming took 7 bases from V and 7 from J; bases not matched to a gene: 9. CDR3 sequence: CSGTSGSKGNEQFF. The CDR3 coding sequence is TGCAGCGGCACTAGCGGGAGTAAGGGGAATGAGCAGTTCTTC.

This rearrangement joins TRBV6-6 to TRBJ1-1; D gene uncertain. The CDR3 length is 14 residues. The V end was cut by 7 bases, the J end by 4 bases, with 16 bases between. CDR1 MNHNY and CDR2 SVGAGI come from the germline V gene (reference sequence). The DNA for the CDR3 is TGTGCCAGCACCCGGGTGGTCGAGGGCACTGAAGCTTTCTTT. This gives the protein CASTRVVEGTEAFF.

The genes are TRBV6-2 or TRBV6-3 and TRBJ1-4; unclear D gene. CDR3 length: 14 amino acids. The germline V gene encodes CDR1 MNHEY and CDR2 SVGEGT. V lost 2 bases and J 8 bases, leaving 12 bases between the germline ends. The CDR3 here is CASSYGQEGEKLFF. The CDR3 region has the DNA TGTGCCAGCAGTTACGGCCAAGAGGGAGAAAAACTGTTTTTT.

This chain links TRBV9 with TRBJ2-5, with 7 bases aligning to TRBD1. The germline V gene encodes CDR1 SGDLS and CDR2 YYNGEE. The CDR3 covers 14 residues. The J segment lost 5 bases and the V segment lost 0 bases, leaving 4 bases of the junction unmatched. This CDR3 is CASSVDRGGETQYF. Written as DNA, the CDR3 is TGTGCCAGCAGCGTAGACAGGGGCGGGGAGACCCAGTACTTC.

This clone is a singleton in its sample. The V call is TRBV7-9, the J call TRBJ2-1, with a tentative D call TRBD1 (6 bases). V was trimmed by 7 bases and J by 4 bases, leaving 14 bases between them. Per germline, CDR1 SEHNR and CDR2 FQNEAQ (reference sequence). This CDR3 has 14 amino acids. The CDR3 nucleotides read TGTGCCAGCACCAGACAGGAGTCATACAATGAGCAGTTCTTC. It translates to CASTRQESYNEQFF.

The CDR3 coding sequence is TGCAGCGTAAGTCCTACAGGGTACGAGCAGTACTTC. The encoded protein is CSVSPTGYEQYF. This chain uses TRBV29-1 with TRBJ2-7; possible D gene TRBD1, 6 bases. The germline gives CDR1 SQVTM, CDR2 ANQGSEA. Between the trimmed V and J ends, which lost 6 bases and 4 bases, there was a span of 13 bases. The length of the CDR3 is 12 residues.

V gene TRBV4-2 combines with J gene TRBJ1-5; D perhaps matches TRBD1 (6 bases). This CDR3 comprises 15 residues. V gave up 0 bases and J gave up 5 bases, with 11 bases separating them. The germline CDR1 and CDR2 sequences are LGHNA and YNFKEQ. The CDR3 nucleotides read TGTGCCAGCAGCCAAGATGTGGACAGTTATCAGCCCCAGCATTTT. This translates into CASSQDVDSYQPQHF.

The V call is TRBV19, the J call TRBJ2-1, with 12 bases identical to TRBD2. CDR3 length equals 13 residues. Losses at the gene ends were 7 bases for V and 9 bases for J; bases not matched to a gene: 4. Germline lookup yields CDR1 LNHDA and CDR2 SQIVND (reference sequence). The CDR3 spells CASTSGRAVEQFF. Written as DNA, the CDR3 is TGTGCCAGTACTAGCGGGAGGGCAGTTGAGCAGTTCTTC.

The genes are TRBV5-1 and TRBJ2-1; TRBD1 matches at 10 bases. With V trimmed by 5 bases and J by 6 bases, 8 bases remained unmatched. The CDR3 has 15 amino acids. The germline V gene encodes CDR1 SGHRS and CDR2 YFSETQ. CDR3 sequence: CASSQTGTGVNEQFF. Written as DNA, the CDR3 is TGCGCCAGCAGTCAAACCGGGACAGGGGTCAATGAGCAGTTCTTC.

The chain uses TRBV5-6 and TRBJ1-1; 9 nucleotides match TRBD1. The V and J ends lost 0 bases and 6 bases, in that order; junction bases with no gene match: 6. Germline-derived CDR1 and CDR2 are SGHDT and YYEEEE. This CDR3 has 15 residues. CDR3 coding DNA: TGTGCCAGCAGCTTGGGCTCGGGACAGGGCCCTGAAGCTTTCTTT. Translated, it gives CASSLGSGQGPEAFF.

V is TRBV5-1 and J is TRBJ2-3; D is possibly TRBD1 (6 bases). From germline, CDR1 is SGHRS and CDR2 YFSETQ. V lost 3 bases to trimming and J lost 0 bases, with 17 bases between them. The CDR3 has 17 residues. The CDR3 sequence: CASSSLGTQESTDTQYF. As DNA, the CDR3 is TGCGCCAGCAGCTCGTTGGGGACACAGGAAAGCACAGATACGCAGTATTTT.

The count of this clone is one. The CDR3 loop reads CASSLSPGNTEAFF. The CDR3 DNA is TGTGCCAGCAGTTTATCTCCCGGGAACACTGAAGCTTTCTTT. The V call is TRBV27, the J call TRBJ1-1; D unclear. The germline V and J ends were trimmed by 0 bases and 1 base, with 6 bases remaining between them. This CDR3 has 14 amino acids. Looked up from germline, CDR1 is MNHEY and CDR2 is SMNVEV (reference sequence).

V is TRBV10-2 and J is TRBJ1-1, with a weak D call TRBD1 (5 bases). V lost 2 bases and J 3 bases, leaving 7 bases between the germline ends. CDR1 and CDR2 from the germline V gene are WSHSY and SAAADI. This CDR3 has 13 amino acids. The CDR3 nucleotides read TGCGCCAGCAGTGAGACGGGGGACACTGAAGCTTTCTTT. The encoded protein is CASSETGDTEAFF.